These 15 T cell receptor beta chains share one sample of origin, sequenced in a study of neoadjuvant anti-PD-1 for oral cavity cancer. Sequencing used immunoSEQ multiplex PCR; TCRdb keeps in-frame clones, though not all of them. The table lists thousands of clones, around 82% of them singletons. The sequencing here drew on PBMCs, taken before nivolumab (anti-PD-1) treatment. The source of these receptors is a person aged 40 to 85 with oral cavity squamous cell carcinoma.

The chain joins TRBV6-6 to TRBJ2-1, with 7 nucleotides matching TRBD1. CDR3 length: 12 residues. Losses at the gene ends were 7 bases for V and 12 bases for J; bases not matched to a gene: 9. Germline CDR1 is MNHNY and CDR2 is SVGAGI (reference sequence). In nucleotides, the CDR3 is TGTGCCAGCACCTTACGACAGGGTGGGCAGTTCTTC. It is translated as CASTLRQGGQFF.

Only one count was recorded for this clone. The chain carries TRBV27 and TRBJ2-2; 8 bases are shared with TRBD1. Germline CDR1 and CDR2: MNHEY and SMNVEV (reference sequence). The CDR3 loop spans 15 amino acids. J was trimmed by 4 bases and V by 2 bases; bases with no gene match: 3. CDR3 nucleotide sequence: TGTGCCAGCAGTTTAAGGACAGGGACCACCGGGGAGCTGTTTTTT. As protein: CASSLRTGTTGELFF.

The genes are TRBV4-3 and TRBJ1-1, with D possibly TRBD1 on 5 matching bases. V lost 0 bases and J 6 bases, leaving 11 bases between the germline ends. This CDR3 is 14 amino acids long. In germline, CDR1 is LGHNA, CDR2 YSLEER. The CDR3 sequence is CASSQDIRGAEAFF. CDR3 DNA: TGCGCCAGCAGCCAAGATATACGGGGGGCTGAAGCTTTCTTT.

The rearrangement links TRBV10-1 to TRBJ2-3; the match to TRBD2 covers 8 bases. The germline gives CDR1 WNHNN, CDR2 SYGVQD (reference sequence). The CDR3 sequence is 15 residues long. The junction had 3 bases not matched to a gene; V was cut back by 2 bases and J by 2 bases. CDR3 region: CASSEGSGDTDTQYF. DNA for the CDR3: TGCGCCAGCAGTGAGGGTAGCGGGGACACAGATACGCAGTATTTT.

This clone was counted a few times. The rearrangement links TRBV5-4 to TRBJ1-2; D unresolved. Trimming left V 0 bases short and J 3 bases short, with 12 bases between. The CDR3 contains 15 residues. Germline loops: CDR1 SGHNT, CDR2 YYREEE (reference sequence). CDR3 region: CASSLAPGLDYGYTF. Here the CDR3 DNA reads TGTGCCAGCAGCTTGGCCCCCGGTCTAGACTATGGCTACACCTTC.

This chain connects TRBV10-1 to TRBJ2-3, with a possible D match to TRBD1 (5 bases). Trimming stripped 7 bases from V and 2 bases from J, with 19 bases between. The V gene's germline CDR1 is WNHNN and CDR2 SYGVQD (reference sequence). CDR3 length: 16 residues. CDR3 protein: CASTTRTRFDTDTQYF. CDR3 sequence (DNA): TGCGCCAGCACCACGCGGACACGTTTTGACACAGATACGCAGTATTTT.

The V and J genes are TRBV7-9 and TRBJ2-5; 7 bases map to TRBD1. V lost 5 bases, J lost 4 bases, and 10 bases stayed unmatched. The germline V gene has CDR1 SEHNR and CDR2 FQNEAQ (reference sequence). The CDR3 consists of 15 residues. CDR3 sequence reads: CASSLRGQAPETQYF. CDR3 nucleotide sequence: TGTGCCAGCAGCCTGAGGGGGCAAGCCCCAGAGACCCAGTACTTC.

The gene calls are TRBV5-4 and TRBJ2-4; 7 positions match TRBD1. The CDR3 sequence is 15 residues long. Germline values: CDR1 SGHNT, CDR2 YYREEE (reference sequence). Trimming took 2 bases from V and 4 from J; bases not matched to a gene: 6. The CDR3 spells CASSFWTGSKNIQYF. The CDR3 DNA is TGTGCCAGCAGCTTTTGGACAGGATCTAAAAACATTCAGTACTTC.

The J gene is TRBJ1-5, the V gene TRBV6-5, with D perhaps TRBD1 (5 bases). V shed 2 bases and J shed 4 bases, with 9 bases lying between them. The germline gives CDR1 MNHEY, CDR2 SVGAGI. CDR3 length: 14 residues. The CDR3 DNA reads as TGTGCCAGCAGTTACCGGGGGGGGAATCAGCCCCAGCATTTT. Amino acid sequence: CASSYRGGNQPQHF.

J is TRBJ1-6 and V is TRBV6-4; 7 positions agree with TRBD1. From germline, CDR1 is MRHNA and CDR2 SNTAGT. J was trimmed by 7 bases and V by 5 bases; bases with no gene match: 5. The CDR3 extends over 14 amino acids. Here the CDR3 DNA reads TGTGCCAGCAGTCCCGGACAGGAAAATTCACCCCTCCACTTT. Its translation is CASSPGQENSPLHF.

This clone has a single count. The gene calls are TRBV19 and TRBJ1-1; D might be TRBD1 (6 bases). The CDR3 is made up of 15 amino acids. Germline assignment: CDR1 LNHDA and CDR2 SQIVND (reference sequence). Trimming removed 6 bases from V and 10 bases from J, with 24 bases in between. The CDR3 DNA sequence: TGTGCCAGTAGGGCAGGGGCGCGTGGTCGATGGAGAGCTTTCTTT. This encodes CASRAGARGRWRAFF.

A note on this clone: One junction end does not reproduce the germline sequence, and a read error may be involved. This sequence joins TRBV13 and TRBJ1-3; unclear D gene. This CDR3 region has 16 residues. Germline assignment: CDR1 PRHDT and CDR2 FYEKMQ (reference sequence). CDR3 sequence: CASSLGLGLSGNTIYF. The CDR3 DNA reads as TGTGCCAGCAGCCTAGGGCTGGGCCTCTCTGGAAACACCATATATTTT.

This clone appeared a few times. The gene calls are TRBV15 and TRBJ1-2; possible D gene TRBD1, 6 bases. The CDR3 covers 14 residues. Trimming removed 1 base at V and 3 bases at J, with 9 bases between. The V gene's germline CDR1 is LNHNV and CDR2 YYDKDF (reference sequence). In DNA form, the CDR3 reads TGTGCCACCAGCAGAGCGGGGGGCGACTATGGCTACACCTTC. Its protein product is CATSRAGGDYGYTF.

The chain joins TRBV11-2 to TRBJ1-4; D gene uncertain. The CDR3 has 15 amino acids. Between the trimmed V and J ends, which lost 2 bases and 4 bases, there was a span of 11 bases. Germline-derived CDR1 and CDR2 are SGHAT and FQNNGV. Here the CDR3 DNA reads TGTGCCAGCAGCTTATTGGGTCGGGGTAATGAAAAACTGTTTTTT. It yields the protein CASSLLGRGNEKLFF.

The chain recombines TRBV5-1 with TRBJ1-2; 8 positions agree with TRBD1. Germline V CDR1 and CDR2: SGHRS, YFSETQ. CDR3 size: 14 residues. J gave up 4 bases and V 4 bases, and 6 bases lay outside the gene matches. CDR3 loop: CASSPRGTGYGYTF. CDR3 in DNA: TGCGCCAGCAGCCCTAGAGGGACAGGCTATGGCTACACCTTC.